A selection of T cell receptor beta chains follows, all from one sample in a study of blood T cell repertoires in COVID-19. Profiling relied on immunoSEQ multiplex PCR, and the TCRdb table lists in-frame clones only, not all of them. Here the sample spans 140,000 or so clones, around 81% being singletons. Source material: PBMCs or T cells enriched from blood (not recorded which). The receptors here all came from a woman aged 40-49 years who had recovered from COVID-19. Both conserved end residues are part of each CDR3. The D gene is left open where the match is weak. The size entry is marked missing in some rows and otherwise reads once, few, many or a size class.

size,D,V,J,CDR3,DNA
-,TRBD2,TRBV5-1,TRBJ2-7,CASSVSGRAPDEQYF,TGCGCCAGCAGCGTTAGCGGGAGGGCCCCCGACGAGCAGTACTTC
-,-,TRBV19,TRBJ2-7,CASSIGGTEQYF,TGTGCCAGTAGTATCGGGGGAACCGAGCAGTACTTC
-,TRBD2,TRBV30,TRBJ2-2,CAWSVLSGGVAGELFF,TGTGCCTGGAGTGTACTGAGCGGGGGGGTAGCCGGGGAGCTGTTTTTT
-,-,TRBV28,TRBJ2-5,CASSLPRTNQGGSTQYF,TGTGCCAGCAGTTTACCCCGGACTAACCAGGGTGGGTCGACCCAGTACTTC
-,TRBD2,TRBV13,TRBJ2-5,CASSFRVGTSMRETQYF,TGTGCCAGCAGCTTCCGGGTCGGGACTAGCATGCGGGAGACCCAGTACTTC
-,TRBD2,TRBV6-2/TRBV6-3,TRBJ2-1,CASSLAGGLRNEQFF,TGTGCCAGCAGCCTAGCGGGAGGGCTCCGAAATGAGCAGTTCTTC
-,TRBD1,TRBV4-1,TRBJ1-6,CASSHPTGLGSPLHF,TGCGCCAGCAGCCACCCGACAGGGCTAGGCTCACCCCTCCACTTT
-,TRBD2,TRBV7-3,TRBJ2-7,CASSLTGTNEQYF,TGTGCCAGCAGCTTAACTGGGACTAACGAGCAGTACTTC
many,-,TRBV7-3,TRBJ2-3,CASSLQGFTDTQYF,TGTGCCAGCAGCCTTCAGGGGTTCACAGATACGCAGTATTTT
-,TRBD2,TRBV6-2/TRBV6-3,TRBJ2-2,CASSYASESGLAGTGELFF,TGTGCCAGCAGTTATGCCTCGGAGTCGGGACTAGCCGGCACCGGGGAGCTGTTTTTT
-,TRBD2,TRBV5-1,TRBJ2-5,CASSVGIVAGAQETQYF,TGCGCCAGCAGCGTGGGTATAGTAGCGGGAGCCCAAGAGACCCAGTACTTC
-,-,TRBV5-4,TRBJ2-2,CASSLVPEANTGELFF,TGTGCCAGCAGCTTGGTTCCAGAAGCGAACACCGGGGAGCTGTTTTTT
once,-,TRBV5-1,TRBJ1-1,CASSHDIVNTEAFF,TGCGCCAGCAGCCATGACATTGTGAACACTGAAGCTTTCTTT
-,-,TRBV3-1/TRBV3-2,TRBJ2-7,CASSQEGGLTRYEQYF,TGTGCCAGCAGCCAAGAAGGAGGGCTCACACGATACGAGCAGTACTTC
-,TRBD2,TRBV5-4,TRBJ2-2,CASSLVPLADPNTGELFF,TGTGCCAGCAGCTTGGTACCCCTAGCGGATCCGAACACCGGGGAGCTGTTTTTT
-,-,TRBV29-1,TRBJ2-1,CSAPSGGNQNEQFF,TGCAGCGCCCCCTCGGGCGGGAACCAGAATGAGCAGTTCTTC
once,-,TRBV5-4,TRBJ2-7,CASSLTDRGYEQYF,TGTGCCAGCAGCTTGACGGATAGGGGCTACGAGCAGTACTTC
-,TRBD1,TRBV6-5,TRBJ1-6,CASDRVNNSPLHF,TGTGCCAGTGACAGGGTGAATAATTCACCCCTCCACTTT
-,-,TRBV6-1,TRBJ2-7,CASSEGGYTPSYEQYF,TGTGCCAGCAGTGAAGGAGGTTATACCCCCTCCTACGAGCAGTACTTC
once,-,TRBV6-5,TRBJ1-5,CASSFDWDQPQHF,TGTGCCAGCTCCTTTGACTGGGATCAGCCCCAGCATTTT
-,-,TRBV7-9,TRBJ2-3,CASSPRTDTQYF,TGTGCCAGCAGCCCTCGGACAGATACGCAGTATTTT
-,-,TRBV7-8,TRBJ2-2,CASSLAKWAANTGELFF,TGTGCCAGCAGCTTAGCGAAATGGGCCGCGAACACCGGGGAGCTGTTTTTT
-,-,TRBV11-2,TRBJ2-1,CASSLDRVLARENEQFF,TGTGCCAGCAGCTTAGACCGTGTGTTAGCGAGGGAGAATGAGCAGTTCTTC
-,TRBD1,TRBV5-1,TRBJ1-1,CASSLEGDRITFF,TGCGCCAGCAGCTTGGAGGGGGACAGAATAACTTTCTTT
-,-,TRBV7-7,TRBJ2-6,CASSLGGPGANVLTF,TGTGCTAGCAGCTTGGGGGGGCCTGGGGCCAACGTCCTGACTTTC
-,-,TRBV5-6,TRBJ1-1,CASSADPGGVAFF,TGTGCCAGCAGCGCTGATCCAGGTGGCGTAGCTTTCTTT
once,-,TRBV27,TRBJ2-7,CASGSSSATYEQYF,TGTGCCAGCGGGTCCTCTAGCGCGACCTACGAGCAGTACTTC
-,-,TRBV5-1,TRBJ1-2,CASSLVASGNYGYTF,TGCGCCAGCAGCTTGGTCGCCAGCGGGAACTATGGCTACACCTTC
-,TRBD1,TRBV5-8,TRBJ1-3,CASSPGQGTGNTIYF,TGTGCCAGCAGCCCCGGACAGGGGACTGGAAACACCATATATTTT
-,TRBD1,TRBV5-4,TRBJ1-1,CASRPDRGNTEAFF,TGTGCCAGCAGGCCGGACAGGGGGAACACTGAAGCTTTCTTT
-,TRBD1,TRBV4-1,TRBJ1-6,CASSPVGQAYNSPLHF,TGCGCCAGCAGCCCCGTGGGACAGGCCTATAATTCACCCCTCCACTTT
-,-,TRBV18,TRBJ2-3,CASSLGQRGDTQYF,TGTGCCAGCTCACTCGGACAGCGGGGAGATACGCAGTATTTT
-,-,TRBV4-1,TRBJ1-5,CASSQDEGSNQPQHF,TGCGCCAGCAGCCAAGATGAGGGTAGCAATCAGCCCCAGCATTTT
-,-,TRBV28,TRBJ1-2,CASLWGGAQSYGYTF,TGTGCCAGCCTTTGGGGAGGGGCCCAGTCCTATGGCTACACCTTC
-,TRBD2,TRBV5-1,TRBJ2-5,CASSPGREGETQYF,TGCGCCAGCAGCCCCGGTCGGGAGGGGGAGACCCAGTACTTC
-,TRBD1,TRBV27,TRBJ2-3,CASRPTGGAADTQYF,TGTGCCAGCAGGCCTACAGGGGGAGCGGCAGATACGCAGTATTTT
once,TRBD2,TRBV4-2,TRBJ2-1,CASSQGGLAGAAYNEQFF,TGTGCCAGCAGCCAAGGGGGACTAGCGGGGGCGGCCTACAATGAGCAGTTCTTC
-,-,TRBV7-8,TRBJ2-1,CASSRRTGEYNEQFF,TGTGCCAGCAGCCGTCGGACTGGCGAATACAATGAGCAGTTCTTC
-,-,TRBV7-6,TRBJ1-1,CASSLAGRAEAFF,TGTGCCAGCAGCTTAGCCGGCAGGGCTGAAGCTTTCTTT